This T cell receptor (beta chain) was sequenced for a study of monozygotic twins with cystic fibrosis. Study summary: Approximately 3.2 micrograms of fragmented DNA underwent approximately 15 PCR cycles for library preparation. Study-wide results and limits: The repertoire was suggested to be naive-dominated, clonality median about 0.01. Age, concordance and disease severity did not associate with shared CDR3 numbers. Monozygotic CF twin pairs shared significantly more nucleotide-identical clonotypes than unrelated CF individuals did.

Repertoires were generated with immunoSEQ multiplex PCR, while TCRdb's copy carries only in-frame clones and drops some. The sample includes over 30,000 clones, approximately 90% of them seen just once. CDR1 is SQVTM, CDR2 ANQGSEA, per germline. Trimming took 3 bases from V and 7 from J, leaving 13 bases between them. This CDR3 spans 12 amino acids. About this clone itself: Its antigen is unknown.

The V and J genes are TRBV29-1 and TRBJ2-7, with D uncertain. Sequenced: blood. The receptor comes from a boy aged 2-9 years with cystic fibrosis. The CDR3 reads CSVEAPFMEQYF. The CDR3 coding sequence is TGCAGCGTTGAGGCCCCTTTTATGGAGCAGTACTTC.